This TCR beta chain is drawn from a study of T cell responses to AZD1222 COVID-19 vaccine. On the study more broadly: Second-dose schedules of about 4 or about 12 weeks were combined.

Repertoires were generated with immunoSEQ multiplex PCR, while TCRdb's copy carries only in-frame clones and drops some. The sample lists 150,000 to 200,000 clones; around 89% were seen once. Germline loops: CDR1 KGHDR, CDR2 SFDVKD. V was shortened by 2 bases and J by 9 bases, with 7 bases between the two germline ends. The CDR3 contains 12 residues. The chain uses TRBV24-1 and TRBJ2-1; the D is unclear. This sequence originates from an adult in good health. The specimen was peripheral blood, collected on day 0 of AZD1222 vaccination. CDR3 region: CATSDSGIEQFF. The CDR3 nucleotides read TGTGCCACCAGTGATTCCGGAATTGAGCAGTTCTTC.